The T cell receptor (beta chain) under discussion was sequenced for a study of cytomegalovirus exposure and HLA in healthy donors. This PCR relied on a set of 60 Vbeta primers and 13 Jbeta primers. Clones were sequenced by immunoSEQ multiplex PCR, and TCRdb holds only the in-frame ones, with some missing. Among about 110,000 clones listed, 65% to 85% were seen once. This clone was observed once. The CDR3 contains 14 residues. The V gene lost 11 bases and the J gene lost 0 bases, with 11 bases spanning the gap. The germline gives CDR1 SNHLY, CDR2 FYNNEI. V and J are TRBV2 and TRBJ2-6, with D possibly matching TRBD2 (5 bases). This TCR derives from a man aged 25 to 45 in good health and CMV-seronegative. The sample consisted of PBMCs. DNA for the CDR3: TGTGCCGGGGAGCGGATCTCTGGGGCCAACGTCCTGACTTTC. Its protein is CAGERISGANVLTF.